This T cell receptor beta chain was captured in a study of blood T cell repertoires in COVID-19. Overall study: Samples of COVID-19 (acute and convalescent) were obtained from the United States, Italy and Spain. In each case, the material was cDNA or gDNA derived from T cells, B-cell-depleted T cells, or PBMCs.

Resolution of symptoms, clearance, or two negative PCRs was present in recovered Cohort 3 donors. Per the study methods: Amplification of reference gene primers provided the estimated nucleated cell counts. TCRdb keeps only in-frame clones here, not all; method: immunoSEQ multiplex PCR. That table furnishes V, J and clone size, whereas the DNA furnished D and trimming. The table has about 250,000 clones, 88% seen once; the top ten hold around 3%. CDR3 length equals 18 residues. V was pared by 2 bases and J by 2 bases, with 19 bases between. CDR1 SGHNT and CDR2 YYREEE come from the germline V gene (reference sequence).

The chain is built from TRBV5-4 and TRBJ1-4; possibly TRBD1 for D (5 bases). The receptor's source is a woman aged 50 to 60 who had recovered from COVID-19. What was sequenced was PBMCs or T cells enriched from blood (not recorded which). The CDR3 spells CASSFFQGLNPTNEKLFF. As DNA, the CDR3 is TGTGCCAGCAGCTTCTTCCAGGGTCTTAATCCCACTAATGAAAAACTGTTTTTT.